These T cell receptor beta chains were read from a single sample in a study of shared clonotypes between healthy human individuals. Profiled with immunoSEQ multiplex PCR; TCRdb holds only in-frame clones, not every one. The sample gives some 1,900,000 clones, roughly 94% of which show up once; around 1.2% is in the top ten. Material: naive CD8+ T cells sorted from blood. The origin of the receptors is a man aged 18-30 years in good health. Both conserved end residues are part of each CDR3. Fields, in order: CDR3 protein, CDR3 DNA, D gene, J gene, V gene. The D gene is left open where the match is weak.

cdr3_aa: CASSWDFYEQYF
cdr3_nt: TGCGCCAGCAGCTGGGACTTCTACGAGCAGTACTTC
d_call: -
j_call: TRBJ2-7
v_call: TRBV5-1

cdr3_aa: CASSESGGHSQPQHF
cdr3_nt: TGCGCCAGCAGTGAGTCTGGGGGGCATAGTCAGCCCCAGCATTTT
d_call: -
j_call: TRBJ1-5
v_call: TRBV10-2

cdr3_aa: CASGRISYEQYF
cdr3_nt: TGTGCCAGCGGTAGGATCTCCTACGAGCAGTACTTC
d_call: -
j_call: TRBJ2-7
v_call: TRBV27

cdr3_aa: CASSWGSNTGELFF
cdr3_nt: TGTGCCAGCAGTTGGGGGAGTAACACCGGGGAGCTGTTTTTT
d_call: -
j_call: TRBJ2-2
v_call: TRBV27

cdr3_aa: CASSQGGQGILLGTEAFF
cdr3_nt: TGTGCCAGCAGCCAAGGGGGACAGGGGATACTCCTAGGCACTGAAGCTTTCTTT
d_call: TRBD1
j_call: TRBJ1-1
v_call: TRBV14

cdr3_aa: CASSSGPERFF
cdr3_nt: TGTGCCAGCAGTTCGGGACCCGAAAGGTTCTTC
d_call: -
j_call: TRBJ2-1
v_call: TRBV6-6

cdr3_aa: CASSSTSGDYEQYF
cdr3_nt: TGTGCCAGCAGTTCCACTAGCGGAGACTACGAGCAGTACTTC
d_call: TRBD2
j_call: TRBJ2-7
v_call: TRBV27

cdr3_aa: CASSSNIELQETQYF
cdr3_nt: TGTGCCAGCAGCTCCAACATCGAACTTCAAGAGACCCAGTACTTC
d_call: -
j_call: TRBJ2-5
v_call: TRBV27

cdr3_aa: CASSIDREETQYF
cdr3_nt: TGTGCCAGCAGCATAGACAGGGAAGAGACCCAGTACTTC
d_call: TRBD1
j_call: TRBJ2-5
v_call: TRBV27

cdr3_aa: CAAWSVGRSGANVLTF
cdr3_nt: TGTGCCGCCTGGAGTGTGGGCAGGTCTGGGGCCAACGTCCTGACTTTC
d_call: -
j_call: TRBJ2-6
v_call: TRBV30

cdr3_aa: CASSFGRVSTDTQYF
cdr3_nt: TGTGCCAGCAGTTTCGGGCGGGTTAGCACAGATACGCAGTATTTT
d_call: -
j_call: TRBJ2-3
v_call: TRBV28

cdr3_aa: CASTGTDYGYTF
cdr3_nt: TGTGCCAGCACCGGGACAGACTATGGCTACACCTTC
d_call: TRBD1
j_call: TRBJ1-2
v_call: TRBV2

cdr3_aa: CASSPGVAGYETQYF
cdr3_nt: TGTGCCAGCAGCCCCGGGGTAGCGGGATATGAGACCCAGTACTTC
d_call: TRBD2
j_call: TRBJ2-5
v_call: TRBV27

cdr3_aa: CASSSPSSTGNYGYTF
cdr3_nt: TGTGCCAGTAGTAGCCCCTCCTCAACAGGGAACTATGGCTACACCTTC
d_call: -
j_call: TRBJ1-2
v_call: TRBV19

cdr3_aa: CASSPPGPSYNEQFF
cdr3_nt: TGTGCCAGTAGTCCTCCGGGACCTTCCTACAATGAGCAGTTCTTC
d_call: -
j_call: TRBJ2-1
v_call: TRBV19